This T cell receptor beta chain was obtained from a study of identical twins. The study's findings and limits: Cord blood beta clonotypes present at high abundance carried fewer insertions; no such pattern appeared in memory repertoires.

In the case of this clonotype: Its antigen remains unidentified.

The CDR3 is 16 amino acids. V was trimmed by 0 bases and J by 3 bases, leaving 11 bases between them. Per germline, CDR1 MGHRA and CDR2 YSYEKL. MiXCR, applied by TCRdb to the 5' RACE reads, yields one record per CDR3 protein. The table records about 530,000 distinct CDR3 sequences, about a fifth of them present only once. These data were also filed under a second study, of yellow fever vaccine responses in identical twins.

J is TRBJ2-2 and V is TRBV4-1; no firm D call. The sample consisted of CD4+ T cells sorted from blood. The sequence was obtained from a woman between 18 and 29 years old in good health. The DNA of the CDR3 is TGCGCCAGCAGCCAAGATGGAATAGTTGACACCGGGGAGCTGTTTTTT. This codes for CASSQDGIVDTGELFF.